Below are 3 T cell receptor beta chains sequenced from a single sample in a study of EBV T-cell therapy then PD-1 blockade in nasopharyngeal carcinoma. Antigens for these TCRs are unknown. Described treatment: AdE1-LMPpoly-expanded autologous EBV-specific T-cell therapy followed by anti-PD-1 nivolumab. TCRdb's table, derived via immunoSEQ multiplex PCR, lists solely in-frame clones and lacks some. The profile shows some 17,000 clones, approximately 83% of them singletons. This specimen consisted of CD8+ T cells from blood, obtained at day 0 from a patient whose treatment included autologous EBV-specific T cells and nivolumab. These TCRs come from a middle-aged man with nasopharyngeal carcinoma.

In its sample, this clone was seen a few times. V usage is TRBV19 and J usage is TRBJ2-2; D not resolved. The CDR3 contains 16 residues. V was pared by 0 bases and J by 0 bases, with 8 bases between. Germline V gene data show CDR1 as LNHDA and CDR2 as SQIVND (reference sequence). CDR3 bases: TGTGCCAGTAGTATAGAGGGCTACACGAACACCGGGGAGCTGTTTTTT. Its protein product is CASSIEGYTNTGELFF.

This chain links TRBV27 with TRBJ2-1; 12 nucleotides line up with TRBD2. CDR1 is MNHEY, CDR2 SMNVEV, per germline (reference sequence). The V and J ends lost 3 bases and 10 bases, in that order; junction bases with no gene match: 7. The CDR3 is 15 residues long. The CDR3 nucleotides read TGTGCCAGCAGTTTCCTCCCTAGCGGGGGGGACGAGCAGTTCTTC. It codes for CASSFLPSGGDEQFF.

The CDR3 DNA follows: TGTGCCACCGGTGGGACAGGGTCCTATGGCTACACCTTC. Translated, it gives CATGGTGSYGYTF. The rearrangement links TRBV10-3 to TRBJ1-2; TRBD1 aligns across 9 bases. Germline V gene sequence: CDR1 ENHRY, CDR2 SYGVKD. J was trimmed by 4 bases and V by 10 bases; bases with no gene match: 7. This CDR3 spans 13 amino acids.